Below are 27 T cell receptor beta chains sequenced from a single sample in a study of blood T cell repertoires in COVID-19. Assay used: immunoSEQ multiplex PCR; TCRdb lists only in-frame clones, some missing. The sample yields about 97,000 clones, 84% seen once. The sample consisted of peripheral blood. The source of these receptors is a human donor in a cohort sampled during active COVID-19.

This chain links TRBV19 with TRBJ2-2, with D perhaps matching TRBD2 (6 bases). Trimming shortened V by 5 bases and J by 2 bases, and 15 bases separated the two germline ends. The CDR3 covers 16 residues. Germline V gene sequence: CDR1 LNHDA, CDR2 SQIVND (reference sequence). This chain's CDR3 is CASSARRGLNTGELFF. The DNA for the CDR3 is TGTGCCAGTAGTGCGCGACGGGGGTTAAACACCGGGGAGCTGTTTTTT.

The genes are TRBV5-1 and TRBJ2-3, with 11 bases aligning to TRBD1. V trimming: 2 bases; J trimming: 5 bases; junction bases outside the gene matches: 4. The CDR3 length is 15 residues. Germline V lookup: CDR1 SGHRS, CDR2 YFSETQ. The CDR3 is CASSLGTGGGDTQYF. The DNA of the CDR3 is TGCGCCAGCAGCTTAGGGACAGGGGGAGGAGATACGCAGTATTTT.

The chain combines TRBV30 with TRBJ2-5; 10 bases are shared with TRBD2. Looked up from germline, CDR1 is GTSNPN and CDR2 is SVGIG (reference sequence). After removal of 1 base from V and 4 bases from J, the junction contained 0 bases not matched to a gene. The length of the CDR3 is 13 residues. The CDR3 sequence: CAWSGLAGETQYF. CDR3 sequence (DNA): TGTGCCTGGAGTGGACTAGCGGGAGAGACCCAGTACTTC.

V is TRBV25-1 and J is TRBJ1-1; the D is unclear. Between the trimmed V and J ends, which lost 4 bases and 5 bases, there was a span of 8 bases. From germline, CDR1 is MGHDK and CDR2 SYGVNS. This CDR3 has 12 residues. The CDR3 DNA reads TGTGCCAGCAGTGGGCCCGGGACTGAAGCTTTCTTT. Translated, it gives CASSGPGTEAFF.

The V gene is TRBV7-2, the J gene TRBJ1-2; maybe TRBD1 (6 bases). The CDR3 totals 14 residues. CDR1 and CDR2 from the germline V gene are SGHTA and FQGNSA. V was trimmed by 2 bases and J by 4 bases, leaving 11 bases between them. The DNA for the CDR3 is TGTGCCAGCAGCTTATCCGGGGGGCCCTATGGCTACACCTTC. This translates into CASSLSGGPYGYTF.

The gene calls are TRBV2 and TRBJ1-2; D gene unclear. This CDR3 contains 13 residues. Trimming removed 3 bases at V and 8 bases at J, with 13 bases between. CDR1 and CDR2 from the germline V gene are SNHLY and FYNNEI. DNA for the CDR3: TGTGCCAGCAGTGATGGCCGGGCGGGGGGCTACACCTTC. Amino acids: CASSDGRAGGYTF. Using reference TRBV2 and TRBJ1-2 for the parts outside the CDR3, the full variable domain is EPEVTQTPSHQVTQMGQEVILRCVPISNHLYFYWYRQILGQKVEFLVSFYNNEISEKSEIFDDQFSVERPDGSNFTLKIRSTKLEDSAMYFCASSDGRAGGYTFGSGTRLTVV.

The chain links TRBV7-9 to TRBJ1-1; D is unclear. The CDR3 extends over 14 amino acids. Germline CDR1 and CDR2: SEHNR and FQNEAQ (reference sequence). V lost 3 bases and J lost 2, with 10 bases in between. In nucleotides, the CDR3 is TGTGCCAGCAGCTTCTCCGGGTCAAACACTGAAGCTTTCTTT. Amino acids: CASSFSGSNTEAFF.

The chain links TRBV7-2 to TRBJ2-1; 10 nucleotides align to TRBD2. V gave up 1 base and J gave up 8 bases; unmatched junction bases: 5. The CDR3 sequence is 15 residues long. The V gene's germline CDR1 is SGHTA and CDR2 FQGNSA. CDR3 sequence reads: CASSLEAGGPHEQFF. For the CDR3, the DNA is TGTGCCAGCAGCTTAGAAGCGGGGGGGCCTCATGAGCAGTTCTTC.

The V and J genes are TRBV27 and TRBJ2-2, with TRBD1 matching over 7 bases. The CDR3 covers 15 residues. The trim removed 4 bases at V and 3 bases at J, leaving 5 bases unmatched. Germline values: CDR1 MNHEY, CDR2 SMNVEV (reference sequence). This CDR3 is CASSSDRAYTGELFF. The DNA for the CDR3 is TGTGCCAGCAGTTCTGACAGGGCCTACACCGGGGAGCTGTTTTTT.

The rearrangement links TRBV7-2 to TRBJ1-2; D possibly corresponds to TRBD1 (6 bases). This CDR3 has 14 amino acids. V dropped 4 bases and J dropped 5 bases, with 14 bases sitting between them. Germline CDR1 is SGHTA and CDR2 is FQGNSA. This CDR3 reads CASSSTGQVYGYTF. For the CDR3, the DNA is TGTGCCAGCAGCTCCACGGGACAAGTATATGGCTACACCTTC.

This chain joins TRBV5-1 and TRBJ2-2, with D uncertain. V was cut by 2 bases and J by 2 bases, with 7 bases left in between. Germline V gene sequence: CDR1 SGHRS, CDR2 YFSETQ. The length of the CDR3 is 14 residues. DNA of the CDR3: TGCGCCAGCAGCTTCCGCACTAACACCGGGGAGCTGTTTTTT. Protein: CASSFRTNTGELFF.

This sequence joins TRBV19 and TRBJ2-7; no clear D gene. From germline, CDR1 is LNHDA and CDR2 SQIVND (reference sequence). V lost 10 bases to trimming and J lost 0 bases, with 13 bases between them. This CDR3 is built from 13 residues. The CDR3 DNA follows: TGTGCCACCGCAAGGAGAAGCTCCTACGAGCAGTACTTC. This sequence encodes CATARRSSYEQYF.

The chain combines TRBV18 with TRBJ2-3, with 9 bases lining up with TRBD1. CDR1 is KGHSH and CDR2 is LQKENI in the germline V gene. J lost 3 bases, V lost 4 bases, and 11 bases had no gene match. The CDR3 spans 17 residues. For the CDR3, the DNA is TGTGCCAGCTCACGACAAACCGGGACAGGGCGTACAGATACGCAGTATTTT. Its translation is CASSRQTGTGRTDTQYF.

V is TRBV7-2 and J is TRBJ1-5; 7 bases fit TRBD1. The CDR3 has 17 residues. Germline V gene lookup returns CDR1 SGHTA and CDR2 FQGNSA. Unmatched junction bases numbered 12, after V lost 4 bases and J lost 3 bases. CDR3 nucleotides: TGTGCCAGCAGCTCTCTTCTCCTGACAGGGACCAATCAGCCCCAGCATTTT. Its protein is CASSSLLLTGTNQPQHF.

The rearrangement uses TRBV7-2 and TRBJ1-1, with a tentative D call TRBD1 (5 bases). This CDR3 comprises 15 residues. The V and J ends lost 5 bases and 5 bases respectively, with 18 bases between them. From germline, CDR1 is SGHTA and CDR2 FQGNSA. For the CDR3, the DNA is TGTGCCAGCAGCCCGTCCGGTCAGGGATGGACTGAAGCTTTCTTT. This encodes CASSPSGQGWTEAFF.

This clone was counted once. The chain carries TRBV5-6 and TRBJ2-5; weak D call: TRBD1 (5 bases). This CDR3 comprises 15 residues. CDR1 SGHDT and CDR2 YYEEEE come from the germline V gene. V was pared by 6 bases and J by 1 base, with 16 bases between. In DNA form, the CDR3 reads TGTGCCAGCACCGTCTGGGGCAGGGCCCAAGAGACCCAGTACTTC. Its translation: CASTVWGRAQETQYF.

The DNA of the CDR3 is TGTGCCTGGAGTGTAAGGACAGACACTGAAGCTTTCTTT. Its translation: CAWSVRTDTEAFF. The chain joins TRBV30 to TRBJ1-1, with D perhaps TRBD1 (6 bases). V gave up 0 bases and J gave up 3 bases, with 8 bases separating them. The CDR3 sequence is 13 residues long. Germline V gene data show CDR1 as GTSNPN and CDR2 as SVGIG (reference sequence).

This rearrangement joins TRBV5-4 to TRBJ2-7; D may be TRBD1 (5 bases). CDR3 length equals 14 residues. CDR1 and CDR2 (germline): SGHNT, YYREEE (reference sequence). The germline V and J ends were trimmed by 3 bases and 2 bases, with 12 bases remaining between them. CDR3 sequence: CASSSGWGPYEQYF. For the CDR3, the DNA is TGTGCCAGCAGCTCGGGTTGGGGCCCCTACGAGCAGTACTTC.

The sample holds one count of this clone. The V call is TRBV5-1, the J call TRBJ2-5; 7 bases line up with TRBD1. There are 14 residues in the CDR3. Germline CDR1 and CDR2: SGHRS and YFSETQ. V was clipped by 0 bases and J by 3 bases; unmatched bases: 2. Here the CDR3 reads CASSLDTGEETQYF. The CDR3, as DNA: TGCGCCAGCAGCTTGGATACAGGGGAAGAGACCCAGTACTTC.

This clone has only one observation. The gene calls are TRBV13 and TRBJ2-2; possibly TRBD2 for D (7 bases). This CDR3 region has 16 residues. Germline V gene sequence: CDR1 PRHDT, CDR2 FYEKMQ (reference sequence). Trimming cost V 5 bases and J 5 bases, with 18 bases left between them. The CDR3 DNA reads as TGTGCCAGCAGCCCGCCTCGGGGGGCGGGAACCGGGGAGCTGTTTTTT. Residues: CASSPPRGAGTGELFF.

This rearrangement joins TRBV27 to TRBJ2-5; no reliable D call. V was trimmed by 8 bases and J by 5 bases, leaving 9 bases between them. The CDR3 extends over 11 amino acids. Germline CDR1 reads MNHEY; CDR2 reads SMNVEV (reference sequence). CDR3 DNA sequence: TGTGCCAGCTCCGATCGGGAGACCCAGTACTTC. Encoded protein: CASSDRETQYF.

The rearrangement uses TRBV19 and TRBJ1-1; unclear D gene. V was clipped by 4 bases and J by 1 base, with 4 bases between them. This CDR3 contains 12 residues. Per the germline V gene, CDR1 is LNHDA and CDR2 is SQIVND (reference sequence). For the CDR3, the DNA is TGTGCCAGTAGTACCCAGAACACTGAAGCTTTCTTT. Protein product: CASSTQNTEAFF.

The chain links TRBV9 to TRBJ2-3; a possible D gene is TRBD1 (5 bases). The CDR3 spans 15 residues. Germline V gives CDR1 SGDLS, CDR2 YYNGEE. The V and J ends lost 3 bases and 2 bases respectively, with 13 bases between them. The CDR3 reads CASSARVATTDTQYF. DNA for the CDR3: TGTGCCAGCAGCGCCAGGGTGGCCACCACAGATACGCAGTATTTT. The full variable domain, its missing parts supplied by reference TRBV9 and TRBJ2-3, is DSGVTQTPKHLITATGQRVTLRCSPRSGDLSVYWYQQSLDQGLQFLIQYYNGEERAKGNILERFSAQQFPDLHSELNLSSLELGDSALYFCASSARVATTDTQYFGPGTRLTVL.

The rearrangement joins TRBV28 to TRBJ1-1; 12 bases are a match to TRBD1. Germline CDR1 and CDR2: MDHEN and SYDVKM. The CDR3 extends over 18 amino acids. V shed 4 bases and J 5 bases; nucleotides not matched to a gene: 14. The DNA for the CDR3 is TGTGCCAGCAGTTACCCGGGACAGGGGGCTCGGGGAAGAACTGAAGCTTTCTTT. This gives the protein CASSYPGQGARGRTEAFF.

V and J are TRBV12-5 and TRBJ2-7; 7 bases match TRBD1. Trimming cost V 7 bases and J 3 bases; bases outside gene matches: 12. From germline, CDR1 is LGHNT and CDR2 FRNRAP. CDR3 length equals 15 residues. The chain's CDR3 is CASELVPGGNYEQYF. The CDR3 nucleotides read TGTGCTAGTGAACTGGTCCCAGGGGGAAACTACGAGCAGTACTTC.

This clone was observed a few times. The chain couples TRBV7-6 to TRBJ2-7; maybe TRBD1 (6 bases). The CDR3 is 13 amino acids. CDR1 is SGHVS and CDR2 is FNYEAQ in the germline V gene. The V end lost 1 base, the J end lost 5 bases, and 9 bases lay between the germline ends. The CDR3 reads CASSLEDRDEQYF. The DNA of the CDR3 is TGTGCCAGCAGCTTAGAGGACAGAGACGAGCAGTACTTC.

This chain uses TRBV6-6 with TRBJ1-1; D is perhaps TRBD1 (5 bases). CDR3 length: 15 amino acids. The germline V gene has CDR1 MNHNY and CDR2 SVGAGI (reference sequence). Trimming shortened V by 6 bases and J by 4 bases, and 18 bases separated the two germline ends. This CDR3 is CASSLGGGLGTEAFF. In DNA form, the CDR3 reads TGTGCCAGCAGCCTCGGGGGGGGATTGGGCACTGAAGCTTTCTTT.